This T cell receptor (beta chain) comes out of a study of shared clonotypes between healthy human individuals. Method: immunoSEQ multiplex PCR; TCRdb's copy keeps in-frame clones and lacks some. The table lists approximately 980,000 clones, about three quarters of them singletons. The CDR3 spans 14 residues. Germline V lookup: CDR1 SGHTA, CDR2 FQGNSA. The germline V and J ends were trimmed by 7 bases and 4 bases, with 15 bases remaining between them. The chain carries TRBV7-2 and TRBJ2-3; no definite D call. The clonotype originates from a man aged 18-30 years in good health. Sequencing was carried out using memory CD4+ T cells sorted from blood. Subset here: CD45RA-negative fraction. CDR3 nucleotide sequence: TGTGCCAGCACCATTGGGTCTCGGCCAGATACGCAGTATTTT. Translated: CASTIGSRPDTQYF.